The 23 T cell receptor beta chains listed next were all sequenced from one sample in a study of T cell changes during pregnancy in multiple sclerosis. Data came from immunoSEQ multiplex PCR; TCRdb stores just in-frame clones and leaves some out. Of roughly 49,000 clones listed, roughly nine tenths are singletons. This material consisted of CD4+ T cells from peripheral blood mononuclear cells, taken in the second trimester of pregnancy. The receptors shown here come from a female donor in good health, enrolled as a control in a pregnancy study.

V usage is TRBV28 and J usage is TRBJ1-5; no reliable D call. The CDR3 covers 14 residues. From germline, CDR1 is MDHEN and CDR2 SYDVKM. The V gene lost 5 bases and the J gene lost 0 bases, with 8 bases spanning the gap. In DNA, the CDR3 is TGTGCCAGCAGTAGAACAAATAGCAATCAGCCCCAGCATTTT. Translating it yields CASSRTNSNQPQHF.

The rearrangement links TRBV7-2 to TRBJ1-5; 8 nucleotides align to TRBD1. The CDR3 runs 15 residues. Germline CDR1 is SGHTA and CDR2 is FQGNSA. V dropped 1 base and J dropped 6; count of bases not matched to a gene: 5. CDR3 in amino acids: CASSLGQGAFQPQHF. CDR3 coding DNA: TGTGCCAGCAGCTTAGGGCAGGGGGCATTTCAGCCCCAGCATTTT.

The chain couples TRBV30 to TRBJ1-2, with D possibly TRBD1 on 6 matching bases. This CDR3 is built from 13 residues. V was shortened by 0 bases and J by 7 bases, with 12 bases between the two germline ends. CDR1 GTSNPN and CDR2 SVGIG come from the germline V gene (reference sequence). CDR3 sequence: CAWSVTGFGGYTF. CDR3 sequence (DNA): TGTGCCTGGAGTGTAACAGGGTTCGGTGGCTACACCTTC.

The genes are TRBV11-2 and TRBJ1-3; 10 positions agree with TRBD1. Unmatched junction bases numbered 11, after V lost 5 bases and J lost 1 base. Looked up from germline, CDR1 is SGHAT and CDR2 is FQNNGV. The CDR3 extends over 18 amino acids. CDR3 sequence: CASSQDTWTGGSGNTIYF. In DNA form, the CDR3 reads TGTGCCAGCAGCCAGGATACTTGGACAGGGGGATCTGGAAACACCATATATTTT.

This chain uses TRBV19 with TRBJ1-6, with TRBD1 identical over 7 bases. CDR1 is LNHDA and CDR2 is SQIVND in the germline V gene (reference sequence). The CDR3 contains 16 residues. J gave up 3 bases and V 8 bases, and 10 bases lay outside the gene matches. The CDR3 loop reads CASRLTGEDYNSPLHF. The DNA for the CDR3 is TGTGCCAGTCGCCTAACAGGGGAAGACTATAATTCACCCCTCCACTTT.

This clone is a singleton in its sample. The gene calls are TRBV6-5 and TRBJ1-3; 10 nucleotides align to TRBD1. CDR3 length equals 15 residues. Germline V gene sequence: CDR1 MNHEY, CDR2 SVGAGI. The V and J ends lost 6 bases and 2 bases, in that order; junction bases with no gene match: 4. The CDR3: CASRETGGPGNTIYF. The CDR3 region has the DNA TGTGCCAGCAGGGAGACAGGGGGCCCTGGAAACACCATATATTTT.

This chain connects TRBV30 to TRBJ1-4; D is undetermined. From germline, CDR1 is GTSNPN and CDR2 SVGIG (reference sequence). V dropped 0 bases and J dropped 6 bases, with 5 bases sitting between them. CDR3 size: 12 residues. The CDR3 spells CAWSVLDEKLFF. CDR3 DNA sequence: TGTGCCTGGAGTGTCTTAGATGAAAAACTGTTTTTT.

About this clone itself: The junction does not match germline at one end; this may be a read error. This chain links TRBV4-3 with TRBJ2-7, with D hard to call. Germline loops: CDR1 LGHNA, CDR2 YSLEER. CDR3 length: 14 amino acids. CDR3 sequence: CASSQERLSDEQYF. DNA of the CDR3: TGCGCCAGCAGCCAAGAACGACTCTCCGACGAGCAGTACTTC.

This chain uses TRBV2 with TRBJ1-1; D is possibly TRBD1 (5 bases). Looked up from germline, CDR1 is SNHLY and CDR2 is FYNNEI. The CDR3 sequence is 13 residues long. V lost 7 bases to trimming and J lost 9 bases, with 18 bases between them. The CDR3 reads CASIRDSHPQAFF. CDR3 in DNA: TGTGCCAGCATCCGGGACTCCCACCCACAAGCTTTCTTT.

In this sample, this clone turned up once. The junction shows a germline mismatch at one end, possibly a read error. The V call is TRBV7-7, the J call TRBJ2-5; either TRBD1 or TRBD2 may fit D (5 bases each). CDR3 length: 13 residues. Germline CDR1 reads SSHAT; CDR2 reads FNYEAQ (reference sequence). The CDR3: CASSLGEIETQYF. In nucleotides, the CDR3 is TGTGCTAGCAGCCTAGGGGAGATAGAGACCCAGTACTTC.

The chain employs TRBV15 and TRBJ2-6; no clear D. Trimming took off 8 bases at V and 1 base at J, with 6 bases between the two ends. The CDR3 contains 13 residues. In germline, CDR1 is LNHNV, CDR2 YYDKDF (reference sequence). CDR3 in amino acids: CATLQSGANVLTF. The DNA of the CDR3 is TGTGCCACCCTCCAGTCTGGGGCCAACGTCCTGACTTTC.

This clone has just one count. The CDR3 loop reads CASSQTGLMDEQYF. The DNA of the CDR3 is TGTGCCAGCAGCCAGACAGGGCTTATGGACGAGCAGTACTTC. The gene calls are TRBV14 and TRBJ2-5; 7 nucleotides agree with TRBD1. The DNA end is a closer match to TRBJ2-7, so the J assignment may be wrong. This CDR3 region has 14 residues. CDR1 is SGHDN and CDR2 is FVKESK in the germline V gene.

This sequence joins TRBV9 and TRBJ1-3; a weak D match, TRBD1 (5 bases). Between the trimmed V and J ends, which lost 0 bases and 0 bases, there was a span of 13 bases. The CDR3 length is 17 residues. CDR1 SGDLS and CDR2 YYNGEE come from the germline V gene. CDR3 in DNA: TGTGCCAGCAGCGTAGGGGGAGGGGTGGACTCTGGAAACACCATATATTTT. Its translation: CASSVGGGVDSGNTIYF.

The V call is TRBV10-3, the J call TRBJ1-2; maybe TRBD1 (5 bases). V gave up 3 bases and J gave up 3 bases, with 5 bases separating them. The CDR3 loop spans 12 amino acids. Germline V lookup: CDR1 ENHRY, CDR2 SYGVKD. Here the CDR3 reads CAISEQDYGYTF. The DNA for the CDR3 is TGTGCCATCAGTGAACAGGACTATGGCTACACCTTC.

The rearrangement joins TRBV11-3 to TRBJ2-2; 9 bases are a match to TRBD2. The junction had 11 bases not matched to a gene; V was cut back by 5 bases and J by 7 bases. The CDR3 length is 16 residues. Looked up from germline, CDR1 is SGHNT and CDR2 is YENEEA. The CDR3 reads CASSTGPSGAHGELFF. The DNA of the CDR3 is TGTGCCAGCAGCACCGGGCCTAGCGGGGCCCACGGGGAGCTGTTTTTT.

The CDR3 DNA follows: TGTGCCAGCAGCCTTACAGGGCTGAACACTGAAGCTTTCTTT. Its protein is CASSLTGLNTEAFF. J is TRBJ1-1 and V is TRBV11-2; tentatively, D is TRBD1 (6 bases). V shed 5 bases and J shed 0 bases, with 10 bases lying between them. The CDR3 is made up of 14 amino acids. Germline V gene lookup returns CDR1 SGHAT and CDR2 FQNNGV. The full variable domain, with the rest looked up from reference TRBV11-2 and TRBJ1-1, is EAGVAQSPRYKIIEKRQSVAFWCNPISGHATLYWYQQILGQGPKLLIQFQNNGVVDDSQLPKDRFSAERLKGVDSTLKIQPAKLEDSAVYLCASSLTGLNTEAFFGQGTRLTVV.

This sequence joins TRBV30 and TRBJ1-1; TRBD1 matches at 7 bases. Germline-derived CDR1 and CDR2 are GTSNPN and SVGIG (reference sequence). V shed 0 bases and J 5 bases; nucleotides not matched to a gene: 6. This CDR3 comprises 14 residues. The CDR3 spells CAWSVRQGDTEAFF. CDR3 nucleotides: TGTGCCTGGAGTGTACGACAGGGAGATACTGAAGCTTTCTTT.

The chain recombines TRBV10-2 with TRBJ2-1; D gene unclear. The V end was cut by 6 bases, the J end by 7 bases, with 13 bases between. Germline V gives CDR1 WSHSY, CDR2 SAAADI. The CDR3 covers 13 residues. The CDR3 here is CASRELAPNEQFF. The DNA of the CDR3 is TGCGCCAGCAGAGAACTCGCCCCTAATGAGCAGTTCTTC.

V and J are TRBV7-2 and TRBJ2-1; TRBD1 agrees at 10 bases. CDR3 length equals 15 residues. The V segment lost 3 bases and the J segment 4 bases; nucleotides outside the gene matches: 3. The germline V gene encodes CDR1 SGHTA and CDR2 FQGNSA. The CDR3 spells CASSLPGQGYNEQFF. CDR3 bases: TGTGCCAGCAGCTTGCCGGGACAGGGGTACAATGAGCAGTTCTTC.

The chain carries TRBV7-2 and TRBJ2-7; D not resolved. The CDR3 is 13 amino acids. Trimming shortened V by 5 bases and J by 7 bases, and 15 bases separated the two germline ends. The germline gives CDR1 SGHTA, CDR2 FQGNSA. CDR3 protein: CASSRSATLEQYF. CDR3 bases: TGTGCCAGCAGCCGTAGTGCCACTTTGGAGCAGTACTTC.

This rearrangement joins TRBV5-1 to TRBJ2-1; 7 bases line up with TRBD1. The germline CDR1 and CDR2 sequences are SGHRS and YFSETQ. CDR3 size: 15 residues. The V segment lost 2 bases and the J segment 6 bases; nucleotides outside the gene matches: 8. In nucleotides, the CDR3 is TGCGCCAGCAGCTTAGGGACAGCTCGGGGCAATGAGCAGTTCTTC. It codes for CASSLGTARGNEQFF. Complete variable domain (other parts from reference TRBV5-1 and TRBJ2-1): KAGVTQTPRYLIKTRGQQVTLSCSPISGHRSVSWYQQTPGQGLQFLFEYFSETQRNKGNFPGRFSGRQFSNSRSEMNVSTLELGDSALYLCASSLGTARGNEQFFGPGTRLTVL.

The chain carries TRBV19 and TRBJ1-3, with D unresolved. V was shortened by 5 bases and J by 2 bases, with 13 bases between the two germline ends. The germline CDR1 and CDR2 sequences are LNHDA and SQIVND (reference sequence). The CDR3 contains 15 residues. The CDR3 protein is CASSPVDWPGNTIYF. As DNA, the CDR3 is TGTGCCAGTAGTCCCGTGGACTGGCCTGGAAACACCATATATTTT.

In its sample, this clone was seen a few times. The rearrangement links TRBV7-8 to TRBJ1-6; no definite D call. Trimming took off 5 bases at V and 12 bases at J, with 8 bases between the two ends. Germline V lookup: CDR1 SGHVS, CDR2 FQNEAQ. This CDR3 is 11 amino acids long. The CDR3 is CASSTDLPLHF. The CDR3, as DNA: TGTGCCAGCAGCACCGACTTACCCCTCCACTTT. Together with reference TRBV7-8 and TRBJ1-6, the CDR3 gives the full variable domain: GAGVSQSPRYKVAKRGQDVALRCDPISGHVSLFWYQQALGQGPEFLTYFQNEAQLDKSGLPSDRFFAERPEGSVSTLKIQRTQQEDSAVYLCASSTDLPLHFGNGTRLTVT.